The TCR beta chain described here comes from a study of lymphopenia after photon versus proton radiotherapy. Study-wide results and caveats: Proton therapy kept repertoires fairly stable, unlike photons, which gained effector/memory cells.

Using immunoSEQ multiplex PCR, the repertoire was profiled, and TCRdb retains in-frame clones only, with some absent. The table has 70,000 or so clones, roughly 93% seen once. Remarks on this clone: Antigen: not known.

The V and J ends lost 2 bases and 2 bases, in that order; junction bases with no gene match: 3. The CDR3 has 15 residues. Germline CDR1 and CDR2: LGHNA and YSLEER. The sample was peripheral blood, taken from a patient treated with photon-based radiotherapy. The V and J genes are TRBV4-3 and TRBJ2-1; 7 nucleotides agree with TRBD1. The receptor was derived from a woman aged 65 to 85 with pancreatic cancer. CDR3 in amino acids: CASSQRQGPYNEQFF. The CDR3 DNA reads as TGCGCCAGCAGCCAACGACAGGGCCCCTACAATGAGCAGTTCTTC.